Each of the 10 T cell receptor beta chains below was sequenced from the same sample in a study of Ad26.COV2.S vaccination and SARS-CoV-2 variants. The treatment is: around 19 received Ad26.COV2.S at low or high dose, single or two shots; roughly five received placebo; per-sample allocation not given. Specimens were obtained on day 63 following the first vaccine or placebo injection. Sequencing used immunoSEQ multiplex PCR; TCRdb keeps in-frame clones, though not all of them. The profile shows roughly 270,000 clones, 87% of them singletons. Source: peripheral blood, taken in a trial of Ad26.COV2.S vaccine versus placebo. The receptors were gathered from a person aged 18 to 65 who received the Ad26.COV2.S COVID-19 vaccine or a placebo.

The chain combines TRBV6-5 with TRBJ1-1; 9 positions agree with TRBD1. Germline loops: CDR1 MNHEY, CDR2 SVGAGI. This CDR3 has 14 amino acids. Trimming cost V 4 bases and J 1 base; bases outside gene matches: 1. The CDR3 region is CASSWDRENTEAFF. CDR3 DNA sequence: TGTGCCAGCAGTTGGGACAGGGAGAACACTGAAGCTTTCTTT.

The rearrangement uses TRBV15 and TRBJ1-4; D unclear. CDR1 and CDR2 (germline): LNHNV, YYDKDF (reference sequence). The ends were cut back, 2 bases at V and 0 bases at J, with 7 bases in the middle. CDR3 size: 15 residues. CDR3 in DNA: TGTGCCACCAGCAGACAAAGTGCAACTAATGAAAAACTGTTTTTT. Encoded protein: CATSRQSATNEKLFF. Complete variable domain (other parts from reference TRBV15 and TRBJ1-4): DAMVIQNPRYQVTQFGKPVTLSCSQTLNHNVMYWYQQKSSQAPKLLFHYYDKDFNNEADTPDNFQSRRPNTSFCFLDIRSPGLGDTAMYLCATSRQSATNEKLFFGSGTQLSVL.

This clone was detected only once. The V gene is TRBV30, the J gene TRBJ2-5; D gene uncertain. Trimming removed 3 bases at V and 7 bases at J, with 12 bases between. The V gene's germline CDR1 is GTSNPN and CDR2 SVGIG (reference sequence). The CDR3 runs 12 residues. In nucleotides, the CDR3 is TGTGCCTGGAGGATATCTGGTTCGACCCAGTACTTC. The encoded protein is CAWRISGSTQYF.

This rearrangement joins TRBV7-9 to TRBJ1-1; D remains ambiguous. CDR3 size: 13 residues. V shed 5 bases and J shed 1 base, with 8 bases lying between them. Germline V CDR1 and CDR2: SEHNR, FQNEAQ (reference sequence). This CDR3 reads CASSQPKNTEAFF. CDR3 coding DNA: TGTGCCAGCAGCCAACCCAAGAACACTGAAGCTTTCTTT.

The chain carries TRBV29-1 and TRBJ2-7, with D uncertain. Germline V gives CDR1 SQVTM, CDR2 ANQGSEA. The length of the CDR3 is 13 residues. Trimming stripped 7 bases from V and 0 bases from J, with 13 bases between. The CDR3 loop is CSASRLDSYEQYF. The CDR3 region has the DNA TGCAGCGCCTCTCGACTGGACTCCTACGAGCAGTACTTC.

This clone came up once. V is TRBV7-2 and J is TRBJ2-5; 8 bases are shared with TRBD1. Germline CDR1 and CDR2: SGHTA and FQGNSA. V lost 3 bases to trimming and J lost 4 bases; unmatched junction nucleotides: 4. The CDR3 length is 14 residues. Here the CDR3 reads CASSLDRDLETQYF. Written as DNA, the CDR3 is TGTGCCAGCAGCTTGGACAGGGATCTAGAGACCCAGTACTTC.

This chain joins TRBV2 and TRBJ1-1; D not certain. This CDR3 has 15 residues. Trimming left V 2 bases short and J 1 base short, with 11 bases between. CDR1 is SNHLY, CDR2 FYNNEI, per germline. This CDR3 reads CASSEFLYGNTEAFF. CDR3 in DNA: TGTGCCAGCAGTGAATTTCTCTACGGGAACACTGAAGCTTTCTTT.

The CDR3 region has the DNA TGTGCCAGCAGCTTTGGACAGCTTAATGAAAAACTGTTTTTT. Protein sequence: CASSFGQLNEKLFF. The chain carries TRBV11-1 and TRBJ1-4; possibly TRBD1 for D (6 bases). V lost 3 bases and J 4 bases, leaving 9 bases between the germline ends. CDR1 is SGHAT and CDR2 is FQDESV in the germline V gene (reference sequence). The CDR3 has 14 amino acids.

V usage is TRBV28 and J usage is TRBJ2-2; 10 bases fit TRBD1. With V trimmed by 6 bases and J by 3 bases, 1 base remained unmatched. Germline assignment: CDR1 MDHEN and CDR2 SYDVKM. The CDR3 length is 14 residues. This CDR3 reads CASSGTGDTGELFF. The CDR3 region has the DNA TGTGCCAGCAGCGGGACAGGGGACACCGGGGAGCTGTTTTTT.

The chain uses TRBV4-2 and TRBJ1-4, with a weak D call TRBD1 (5 bases). Trimming pared 0 bases from V and 12 bases from J, leaving 14 bases between. Germline assignment: CDR1 LGHNA and CDR2 YNFKEQ. The CDR3 runs 14 residues. The CDR3 here is CASSQEGEQVELFF. CDR3 bases: TGTGCCAGCAGCCAAGAAGGGGAACAAGTGGAACTGTTTTTT.